This TCR beta chain was observed in a study of blood T cells in healthy people across ages. As regards this clonotype: What it recognizes is unknown. This may be a read error, as it is one base from a much larger clone.

A minimum of 6 micrograms of total RNA was extracted per sample. CDR3 size: 16 residues. Germline V gene sequence: CDR1 DFQATT, CDR2 SNEGSKA (reference sequence). Study-wide results and caveats: Total diversity from one million sequenced T cells was likely underestimated.

A second roughly 7 to 11 cycle PCR used barcoded and J-beta primers. TCRdb reanalysed the 5' RACE reads using MiXCR and keeps one entry per CDR3 protein. The sample yields about 780,000 distinct CDR3 sequences, about 45% seen once. The sample taken for sequencing was blood. This rearrangement joins TRBV20-1 to TRBJ2-3, with 10 bases identical to TRBD2. This receptor was obtained from a man older than 75 in good health. This CDR3 is CSARDRIAGGADAQYF. CDR3 nucleotide sequence: TGCAGTGCTAGAGATAGGATAGCGGGAGGTGCAGATGCGCAGTATTTT.